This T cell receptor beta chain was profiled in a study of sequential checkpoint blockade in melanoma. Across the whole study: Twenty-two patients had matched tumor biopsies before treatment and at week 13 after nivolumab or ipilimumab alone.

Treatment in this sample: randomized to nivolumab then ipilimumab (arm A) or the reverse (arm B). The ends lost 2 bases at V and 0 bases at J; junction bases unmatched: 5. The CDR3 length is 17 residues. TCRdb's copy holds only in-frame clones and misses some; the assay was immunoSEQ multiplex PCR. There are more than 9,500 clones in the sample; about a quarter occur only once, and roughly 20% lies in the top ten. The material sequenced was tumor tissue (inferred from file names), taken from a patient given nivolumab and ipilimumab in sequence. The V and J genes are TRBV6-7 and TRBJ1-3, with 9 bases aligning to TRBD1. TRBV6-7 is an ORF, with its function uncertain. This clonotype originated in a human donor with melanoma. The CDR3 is CASSYRRTGVSGNTIYF. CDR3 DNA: TGTGCCAGCAGTTACAGGAGGACAGGGGTCTCTGGAAACACCATATATTTT.